This TCR beta chain comes out of a study of early T cells in non-severe SARS-CoV-2 infection. Overall study: Unsorted whole blood bulk RNA was sequenced, with unpaired chains. Study-level findings and limits: In VDJdb matching, anti-spike CD8 responses were favored while private and CD4 specificities went missing.

Per germline, CDR1 KGHSH and CDR2 LQKENI. V dropped 4 bases and J dropped 3 bases, with 16 bases sitting between them. CDR3 length equals 16 residues. Concerning this clonotype itself: The antigen remains unidentified.

Molecules of cDNA were individually given unique molecular identifiers that were attached to them. Using its own MiXCR run on the 5' RACE reads, TCRdb lists one record per CDR3 protein. Of 99,000 or so distinct CDR3 sequences detected, about 15% appear once; the ten largest clones hold 1.3%. The TCR was taken from an adult who was a healthcare worker with PCR-confirmed SARS-CoV-2 infection or an uninfected control (not recorded which). The sample comprised whole blood. The chain uses TRBV18 and TRBJ1-5, with a weak D call TRBD1 (6 bases). DNA of the CDR3: TGTGCCAGCTCACGAGATCGGGACAAGTTCAATCAGCCCCAGCATTTT. Residues: CASSRDRDKFNQPQHF.